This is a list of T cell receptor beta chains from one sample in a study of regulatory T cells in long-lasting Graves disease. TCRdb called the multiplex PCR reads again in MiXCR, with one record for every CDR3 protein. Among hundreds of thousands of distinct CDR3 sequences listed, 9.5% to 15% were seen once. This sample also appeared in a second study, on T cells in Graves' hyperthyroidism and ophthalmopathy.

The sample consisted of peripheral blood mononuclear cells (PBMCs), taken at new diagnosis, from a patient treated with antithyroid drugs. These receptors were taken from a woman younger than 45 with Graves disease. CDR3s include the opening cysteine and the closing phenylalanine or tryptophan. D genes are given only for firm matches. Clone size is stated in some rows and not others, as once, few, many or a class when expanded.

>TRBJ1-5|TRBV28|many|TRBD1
CASHLGQGHQPQHF
TGTGCCAGCCACCTGGGACAGGGGCACCAGCCCCAGCATTTT
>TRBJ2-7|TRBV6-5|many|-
CASSYTGSYEQYF
TGTGCCAGCAGTTATACAGGGTCCTACGAGCAGTACTTC
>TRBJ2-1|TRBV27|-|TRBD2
CASSGLVNPNEQFF
TGTGCCAGCAGCGGACTAGTGAACCCTAATGAGCAGTTCTTC
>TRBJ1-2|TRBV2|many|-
CASSEAGRNYGYTF
TGTGCCAGCAGTGAAGCCGGGCGGAACTATGGCTACACCTTC
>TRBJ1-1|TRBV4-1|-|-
CASSQDFSIPEAFF
TGCGCCAGCAGCCAAGATTTCAGCATACCTGAAGCTTTCTTT
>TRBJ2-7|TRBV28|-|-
CASSLSQLGDYEQYF
TGTGCCAGCAGTCTTAGCCAGTTAGGGGACTACGAGCAGTACTTC
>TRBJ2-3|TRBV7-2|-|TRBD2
CASSHVAGGGLDTQYF
TGTGCCAGCAGCCATGTAGCGGGAGGGGGTCTCGATACGCAGTATTTT
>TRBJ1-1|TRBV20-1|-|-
CSAYTGRAFF
TGCAGTGCTTACACAGGGAGAGCTTTCTTT
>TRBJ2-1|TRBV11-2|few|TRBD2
CASSATSGTYNEQFF
TGTGCCAGCAGCGCCACTAGCGGGACCTACAATGAGCAGTTCTTC
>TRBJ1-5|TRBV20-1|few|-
CSATEINQPQHF
TGCAGTGCCACGGAGATTAATCAGCCCCAGCATTTT
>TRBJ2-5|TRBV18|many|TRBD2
CASSGLAGVETQYF
TGTGCCAGCTCAGGACTAGCGGGAGTTGAGACCCAGTACTTC
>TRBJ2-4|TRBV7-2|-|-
CASSLDTLNPFKNIQYF
TGTGCCAGCAGCTTAGACACACTTAACCCCTTCAAAAACATTCAGTACTTC
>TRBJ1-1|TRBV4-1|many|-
CASSQDFGRGNTEAFF
TGCGCCAGCAGCCAAGATTTCGGCCGCGGGAACACTGAAGCTTTCTTT
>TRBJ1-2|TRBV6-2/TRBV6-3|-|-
CASSYGQGRYTF
TGTGCCAGCAGTTACGGCCAGGGGCGCTACACCTTC
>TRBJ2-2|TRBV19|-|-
CASSLYSITGELFF
TGTGCCAGTAGCTTATACTCCATCACCGGGGAGCTGTTTTTT
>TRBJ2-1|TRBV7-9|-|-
CASSPMRGGEAYNEQFF
TGTGCCAGCAGCCCGATGAGGGGGGGGGAGGCTTACAATGAGCAGTTCTTC
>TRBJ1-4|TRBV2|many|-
CASRQALSNEKLFF
TGTGCCAGCAGACAGGCGCTGAGCAATGAAAAACTGTTTTTT
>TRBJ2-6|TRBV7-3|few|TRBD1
CASSRYPGQSSGANVLTF
TGTGCCAGCAGCCGATATCCGGGACAGTCGTCTGGGGCCAACGTCCTGACTTTC
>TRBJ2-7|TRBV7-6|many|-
CASSLDGRGPAYEQYF
TGTGCCAGCAGCTTAGATGGCCGGGGACCGGCCTACGAGCAGTACTTC
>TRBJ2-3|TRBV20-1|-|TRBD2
CSARCGGRAPDTQYF
TGCAGTGCTAGATGTGGGGGGAGGGCCCCAGATACGCAGTATTTT
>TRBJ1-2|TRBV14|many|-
CASSLRQTADYGYTF
TGTGCCAGCAGCCTAAGACAGACTGCCGACTATGGCTACACCTTC
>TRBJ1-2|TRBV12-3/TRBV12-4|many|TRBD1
CASSYRRGPYTF
TGTGCCAGCAGTTACCGGAGGGGGCCCTACACCTTC
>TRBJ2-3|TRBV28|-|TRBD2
CASSLLAGGHNSDTQYF
TGTGCCAGCAGTTTACTAGCGGGAGGCCATAACTCAGATACGCAGTATTTT
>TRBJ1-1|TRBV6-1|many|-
CASSKRRRNTEAFF
TGTGCCAGCAGCAAACGGAGGAGAAACACTGAAGCTTTCTTT
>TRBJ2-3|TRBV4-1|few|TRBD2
CASSQDQAGDLDTQYF
TGCGCCAGCAGCCAAGATCAAGCGGGAGACCTAGATACGCAGTATTTT
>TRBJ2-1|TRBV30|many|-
CAWSLGVPSEQFF
TGTGCCTGGAGTCTAGGAGTCCCAAGTGAGCAGTTCTTC
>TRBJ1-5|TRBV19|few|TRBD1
CASSAVTGANNQPQHF
TGTGCCAGTAGTGCCGTGACAGGGGCCAACAATCAGCCCCAGCATTTT
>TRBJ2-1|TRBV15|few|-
CATSRVGGFDFNEQFF
TGTGCCACCAGCAGAGTAGGTGGATTCGACTTCAATGAGCAGTTCTTC
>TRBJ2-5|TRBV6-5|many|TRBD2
CASSYSAGGPPETQYF
TGTGCCAGCAGTTACTCGGCGGGAGGGCCTCCGGAGACCCAGTACTTC